Listed below are T cell receptor beta chains from one sample, sequenced in a study of blood T cell repertoires in COVID-19. The assay was immunoSEQ multiplex PCR, and TCRdb's table has in-frame clones only and misses some. The table has roughly 200,000 clones, around nine tenths seen once. Sample: peripheral blood. These receptors were collected from a woman in her thirties or forties who had recovered from COVID-19. Each CDR3 is given with its conserved first and last residue. A D gene is named only where the DNA matches it firmly. Size values are once, few and many counts, or a class for expanded clones, and some rows have none.

size: once
V: TRBV29-1
D: TRBD2
J: TRBJ2-5
DNA: TGCAGCGTGCCGGGACTAGCATACGAGACCCAGTACTTC
CDR3: CSVPGLAYETQYF

size: .
V: TRBV18
D: TRBD1
J: TRBJ1-3
DNA: TGTGCCAGCTCACCTCCCGGGACAGCAGGAAACACCATATATTTT
CDR3: CASSPPGTAGNTIYF

size: many
V: TRBV30
D: .
J: TRBJ1-1
DNA: TGTGCCTGCACCGGGACAACAATGAACACTGAAGCTTTCTTT
CDR3: CACTGTTMNTEAFF

size: .
V: TRBV6-5
D: TRBD2
J: TRBJ2-7
DNA: TGTGCCAGCAGTTCTCCTAGCGGGGGATACGAGCAGTACTTC
CDR3: CASSSPSGGYEQYF

size: .
V: TRBV5-1
D: TRBD2
J: TRBJ2-3
DNA: TGCGCCAGCAGCTTGAAGATAGCGGGAGATGGAACAGATACGCAGTATTTT
CDR3: CASSLKIAGDGTDTQYF

size: .
V: TRBV19
D: TRBD1
J: TRBJ1-6
DNA: TGTGCCAGTAGCCTAGGGACAGAGGGGTCACCCCTCCACTTT
CDR3: CASSLGTEGSPLHF

size: .
V: TRBV30
D: .
J: TRBJ1-6
DNA: TGTGCCTGGAGCAGGGATAATTCACCCCTCCACTTT
CDR3: CAWSRDNSPLHF

size: .
V: TRBV7-9
D: .
J: TRBJ1-1
DNA: TGTGCCAGCAGCTTAGATGGGCCAGGGCATTTGGGAGCTTTCTTT
CDR3: CASSLDGPGHLGAFF

size: .
V: TRBV3-1/TRBV3-2
D: TRBD1
J: TRBJ2-3
DNA: TGTGCCAGCTCGGTGAGGGGGCCGGGCACAGATACGCAGTATTTT
CDR3: CASSVRGPGTDTQYF

size: .
V: TRBV28
D: .
J: TRBJ1-1
DNA: TGTGCCAGCAGTCAGAGGGACACTGAAGCTTTCTTT
CDR3: CASSQRDTEAFF

size: .
V: TRBV7-2
D: .
J: TRBJ2-7
DNA: TGTGCCAGCAGCCCCTCGGGACTTCTATACGAGCAGTACTTC
CDR3: CASSPSGLLYEQYF

size: .
V: TRBV18
D: .
J: TRBJ1-5
DNA: TGTGCCAGCTCACCCCCAGGTTCCGGCAATCAGCCCCAGCATTTT
CDR3: CASSPPGSGNQPQHF

size: .
V: TRBV19
D: TRBD1
J: TRBJ2-1
DNA: TGTGCCAGTAGTTCCGGCCGGACAGGTTGGGCTTTAGATGAGCAGTTCTTC
CDR3: CASSSGRTGWALDEQFF

size: few
V: TRBV6-5
D: TRBD2
J: TRBJ2-1
DNA: TGTGCCAGCAGTTTTTTAGCGGGAGGGGGGTACAATGAGCAGTTCTTC
CDR3: CASSFLAGGGYNEQFF

size: .
V: TRBV5-1
D: TRBD1
J: TRBJ2-1
DNA: TGCGCCAGCAGCTTGGTGCAGGGGGCTCGGAATGAGCAGTTCTTC
CDR3: CASSLVQGARNEQFF

size: .
V: TRBV4-2
D: TRBD2
J: TRBJ2-1
DNA: TGTGCCAGCAGCCAAGCGAATATGATGCGGGAGCGCCGGAGCCATGAGCAGTTCTTC
CDR3: CASSQANMMRERRSHEQFF

size: .
V: TRBV24-1
D: .
J: TRBJ2-2
DNA: TGTGCCACCAGTGATTTGCAGGATTACACCGGGGAGCTGTTTTTT
CDR3: CATSDLQDYTGELFF

size: .
V: TRBV5-1
D: TRBD1
J: TRBJ1-6
DNA: TGCGCCAGCAGCTTGATGACAGGGGATAATTCACCCCTCCACTTT
CDR3: CASSLMTGDNSPLHF

size: once
V: TRBV10-3
D: TRBD2
J: TRBJ2-7
DNA: TGTGCCATTTTGAGGGGCCCGGGGGGTAGCGCCGTCTACGAGCAGTACTTC
CDR3: CAILRGPGGSAVYEQYF

size: .
V: TRBV28
D: .
J: TRBJ1-2
DNA: TGTGCCAGCAGGGACAGAGGCGGGTTCTATGGCTACACCTTC
CDR3: CASRDRGGFYGYTF

size: .
V: TRBV6-5
D: TRBD2
J: TRBJ2-7
DNA: TGTGCCAGCAGCCCCCGGACTAGCGGCCCGTACGAGCAGTACTTC
CDR3: CASSPRTSGPYEQYF

size: .
V: TRBV30
D: .
J: TRBJ1-1
DNA: TGTGCCTGGAGCGGATACAGGGATGAGGCTGAAGCTTTCTTT
CDR3: CAWSGYRDEAEAFF

size: .
V: TRBV5-4
D: .
J: TRBJ1-2
DNA: TGTGCCAGCAGCTTGGGGGGGGGAAACTATGGCTACACCTTC
CDR3: CASSLGGGNYGYTF

size: .
V: TRBV4-1
D: TRBD2
J: TRBJ2-2
DNA: TGCGCCAGCAGCCTCGAGCAGCGGGAGTCGGGCACCGGGGAGCTGTTTTTT
CDR3: CASSLEQRESGTGELFF

size: once
V: TRBV24-1
D: TRBD1
J: TRBJ1-5
DNA: TGTGCCACCAGTGATTCGGGACAGGGAAATAGCGCCCAGCATTTT
CDR3: CATSDSGQGNSAQHF

size: .
V: TRBV11-2
D: TRBD2
J: TRBJ2-1
DNA: TGTGCCAGCAGCCTCCAAACTAGCGGGGCCTACAATGAGCAGTTCTTC
CDR3: CASSLQTSGAYNEQFF

size: .
V: TRBV6-5
D: TRBD1
J: TRBJ1-1
DNA: TGTGCCAGCAGACCCGGACAGGGGACTGAAGCTTTCTTT
CDR3: CASRPGQGTEAFF

size: .
V: TRBV19
D: TRBD2
J: TRBJ2-7
DNA: TGTGCCAGTAGTATAGAGGTCAAGACTAGCGGAAACGAGCAGTACTTC
CDR3: CASSIEVKTSGNEQYF

size: .
V: TRBV28
D: .
J: TRBJ1-2
DNA: TGTGCCAGCAGTTTGGGTGTGGGAGAAGCTAACTATGGCTACACCTTC
CDR3: CASSLGVGEANYGYTF

size: .
V: TRBV7-2
D: .
J: TRBJ1-6
DNA: TGTGCCAGCAGCTCCAGCTCAGGGAATTACCTCCACTTT
CDR3: CASSSSSGNYLHF

size: .
V: TRBV7-2
D: .
J: TRBJ2-6
DNA: TGTGCCAGCAGCTCCGGACAGGCCAACGTCCTGACTTTC
CDR3: CASSSGQANVLTF

size: few
V: TRBV3-1/TRBV3-2
D: .
J: TRBJ1-2
DNA: TGTGCCAGCAGCCAAATCGGTGGAGAGTCTGGCTACACCTTC
CDR3: CASSQIGGESGYTF

size: .
V: TRBV30
D: .
J: TRBJ2-3
DNA: TGTGCCTGGAGTGTACGCGGAGGCGCTACTAGCACAGATACGCAGTATTTT
CDR3: CAWSVRGGATSTDTQYF

size: .
V: TRBV7-2
D: TRBD1
J: TRBJ1-2
DNA: TGTGCCAGCAGCCAAAATTCACAGGGGGCCAGGAACTATGGCTACACCTTC
CDR3: CASSQNSQGARNYGYTF

size: .
V: TRBV7-2
D: TRBD2
J: TRBJ2-3
DNA: TGTGCCAGCAGCTTATTACTAGCGGGAGGAGATACGCAGTATTTT
CDR3: CASSLLLAGGDTQYF

size: .
V: TRBV18
D: TRBD1
J: TRBJ2-7
DNA: TGTGCCAGCTCACCGGGGACAGCGTCCTACGAGCAGTACTTC
CDR3: CASSPGTASYEQYF

size: .
V: TRBV30
D: TRBD1
J: TRBJ2-7
DNA: TGTGCCGGGGACAGGGACCAGTACGAGCAGTACTTC
CDR3: CAGDRDQYEQYF

size: .
V: TRBV2
D: TRBD1
J: TRBJ1-1
DNA: TGTGCCAGCAGTGGGGACAGGGGAGAAGCTTTCTTT
CDR3: CASSGDRGEAFF

size: .
V: TRBV6-1
D: TRBD1
J: TRBJ1-4
DNA: TGTGCCAGCAGTGAAATGGGGACAGGGGGGCTCGAAAAACTGTTTTTT
CDR3: CASSEMGTGGLEKLFF

size: .
V: TRBV7-6
D: .
J: TRBJ1-1
DNA: TGTGCCAGCAGCTACGGACAGCTGGTGAACACTGAAGCTTTCTTT
CDR3: CASSYGQLVNTEAFF

size: .
V: TRBV6-6
D: TRBD1
J: TRBJ2-7
DNA: TGTGCCAGCAGGCCGACAGGGGGCGAAGGAGAGCAGTACTTC
CDR3: CASRPTGGEGEQYF

size: .
V: TRBV18
D: .
J: TRBJ2-3
DNA: TGTGCCAGCTCACCAGCGGATACTAGCACAGATACGCAGTATTTT
CDR3: CASSPADTSTDTQYF

size: .
V: TRBV19
D: .
J: TRBJ2-7
DNA: TGTGCCTCGGCTAGGGGGATTGGTCCAGGCGAGCAGTACTTC
CDR3: CASARGIGPGEQYF

size: .
V: TRBV6-2/TRBV6-3
D: TRBD1
J: TRBJ1-5
DNA: TGTGCCAGCAGTTACGTCGGACAGGGGTATCAGCCCCAGCATTTT
CDR3: CASSYVGQGYQPQHF

size: .
V: TRBV5-6
D: .
J: TRBJ2-5
DNA: TGTGCCAGCAGCTTGGCCTTGGCCGCCCAAGAGACCCAGTACTTC
CDR3: CASSLALAAQETQYF

size: .
V: TRBV19
D: .
J: TRBJ1-2
DNA: TGTGCCAGTAGTATACAGGGTCACTATGGCTACACCTTC
CDR3: CASSIQGHYGYTF

size: once
V: TRBV7-2
D: .
J: TRBJ2-1
DNA: TGTGCCAGCAGCACTCGACCCCAGCGCAGCTCCTACAATGAGCAGTTCTTC
CDR3: CASSTRPQRSSYNEQFF

size: .
V: TRBV10-3
D: TRBD1
J: TRBJ1-2
DNA: TGTGCCATCAGTGGAGGACAGGGAATGGGCACCTTC
CDR3: CAISGGQGMGTF

size: .
V: TRBV5-1
D: .
J: TRBJ1-5
DNA: TGCGCCAGCAGCCCCGGCGGCGGAGGAAGCAATCAGCCCCAGCATTTT
CDR3: CASSPGGGGSNQPQHF

size: .
V: TRBV3-1/TRBV3-2
D: .
J: TRBJ2-3
DNA: TGTGCCAGCAGCCCCGAGGGAATTAAAAACACAGATACGCAGTATTTT
CDR3: CASSPEGIKNTDTQYF

size: .
V: TRBV30
D: TRBD2
J: TRBJ2-3
DNA: TGTGCCTGGAGTGTGGCTAGCGGTAGCACAGATACGCAGTATTTT
CDR3: CAWSVASGSTDTQYF

size: .
V: TRBV6-5
D: TRBD1
J: TRBJ1-5
DNA: TGTGCCAGCAGCGCACAGGGGGTTAGCAATCAGCCCCAGCATTTT
CDR3: CASSAQGVSNQPQHF

size: .
V: TRBV7-8
D: TRBD2
J: TRBJ2-1
DNA: TGTGCCAGCAGCCCCAGGACTAGCGGGCCAAACAATGAGCAGTTCTTC
CDR3: CASSPRTSGPNNEQFF

size: .
V: TRBV5-6
D: .
J: TRBJ1-2
DNA: TGTGCCAGCAGCTTGGCCGAGGATATCTATGGCTACACCTTC
CDR3: CASSLAEDIYGYTF

size: .
V: TRBV9
D: TRBD1
J: TRBJ2-7
DNA: TGTGCCAGCAGCTTCCGGGACAGGGGGGACGAGCAGTACTTC
CDR3: CASSFRDRGDEQYF

size: .
V: TRBV9
D: TRBD1
J: TRBJ1-2
DNA: TGTGCCAGCAGCGCGATCGGGACAGGGCACTATGGCTACACCTTC
CDR3: CASSAIGTGHYGYTF

size: .
V: TRBV18
D: .
J: TRBJ2-5
DNA: TGTGCCAGCTCACCAGAGACGACACCGGGAACCCAAGAGACCCAGTACTTC
CDR3: CASSPETTPGTQETQYF

size: .
V: TRBV19
D: TRBD1
J: TRBJ1-1
DNA: TGTGCCAGTAGACCTCTGGACAGGGAGAACACTGAAGCTTTCTTT
CDR3: CASRPLDRENTEAFF

size: .
V: TRBV7-7
D: TRBD1
J: TRBJ2-7
DNA: TGTGCCAGCAGCCACGGGACAGATGGTTACGAGCAGTACTTC
CDR3: CASSHGTDGYEQYF